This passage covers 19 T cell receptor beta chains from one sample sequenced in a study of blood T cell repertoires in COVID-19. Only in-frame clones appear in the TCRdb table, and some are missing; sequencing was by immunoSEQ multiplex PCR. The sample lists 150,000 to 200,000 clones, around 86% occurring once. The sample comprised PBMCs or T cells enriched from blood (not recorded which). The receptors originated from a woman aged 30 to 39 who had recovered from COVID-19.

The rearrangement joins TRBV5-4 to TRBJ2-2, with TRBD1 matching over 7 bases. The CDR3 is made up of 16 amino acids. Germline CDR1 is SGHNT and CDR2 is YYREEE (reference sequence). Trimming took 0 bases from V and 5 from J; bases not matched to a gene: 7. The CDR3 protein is CASSLDRGVNTGELFF. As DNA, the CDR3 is TGTGCCAGCAGCTTGGACAGGGGTGTGAATACCGGGGAGCTGTTTTTT.

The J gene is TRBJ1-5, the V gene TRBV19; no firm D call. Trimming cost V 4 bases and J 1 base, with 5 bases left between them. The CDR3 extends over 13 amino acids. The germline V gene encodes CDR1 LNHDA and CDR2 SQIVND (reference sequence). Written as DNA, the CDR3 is TGTGCCAGTAGTAAATCGAGCAATCAGCCCCAGCATTTT. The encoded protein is CASSKSSNQPQHF. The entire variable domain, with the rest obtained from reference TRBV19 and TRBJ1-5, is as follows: DGGITQSPKYLFRKEGQNVTLSCEQNLNHDAMYWYRQDPGQGLRLIYYSQIVNDFQKGDIAEGYSVSREKKESFPLTVTSAQKNPTAFYLCASSKSSNQPQHFGDGTRLSIL.

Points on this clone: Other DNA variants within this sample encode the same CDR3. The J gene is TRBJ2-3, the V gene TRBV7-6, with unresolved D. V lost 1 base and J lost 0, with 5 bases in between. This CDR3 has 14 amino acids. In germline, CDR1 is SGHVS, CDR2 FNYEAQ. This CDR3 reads CASSLGASTDTQYF. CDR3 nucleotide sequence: TGTGCCAGCAGCTTAGGAGCGAGCACAGATACGCAGTATTTT.

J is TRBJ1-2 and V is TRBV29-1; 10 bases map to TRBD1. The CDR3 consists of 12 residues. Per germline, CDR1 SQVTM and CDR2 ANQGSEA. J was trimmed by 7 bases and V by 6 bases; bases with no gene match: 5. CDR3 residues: CSVGTGVLGYTF. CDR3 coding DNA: TGCAGCGTGGGGACAGGGGTACTTGGCTACACCTTC. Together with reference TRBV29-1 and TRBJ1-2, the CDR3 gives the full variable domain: SAVISQKPSRDICQRGTSLTIQCQVDSQVTMMFWYRQQPGQSLTLIATANQGSEATYESGFVIDKFPISRPNLTFSTLTVSNMSPEDSSIYLCSVGTGVLGYTFGSGTRLTVV.

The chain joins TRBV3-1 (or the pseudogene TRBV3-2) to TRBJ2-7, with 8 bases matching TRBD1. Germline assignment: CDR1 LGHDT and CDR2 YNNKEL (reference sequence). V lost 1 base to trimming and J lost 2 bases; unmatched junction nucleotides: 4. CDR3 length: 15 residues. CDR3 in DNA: TGTGCCAGCAGCCAAGGGGACAGGTGGACCTACGAGCAGTACTTC. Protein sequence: CASSQGDRWTYEQYF.

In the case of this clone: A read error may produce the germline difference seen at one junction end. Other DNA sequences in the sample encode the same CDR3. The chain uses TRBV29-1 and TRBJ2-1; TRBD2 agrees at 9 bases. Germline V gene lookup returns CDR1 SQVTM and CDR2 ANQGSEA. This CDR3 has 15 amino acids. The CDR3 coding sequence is TGCAGCGTTCCATTAGCGGGAGTAACGTACAATGAGCAATTCTTC. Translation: CSVPLAGVTYNEQFF.

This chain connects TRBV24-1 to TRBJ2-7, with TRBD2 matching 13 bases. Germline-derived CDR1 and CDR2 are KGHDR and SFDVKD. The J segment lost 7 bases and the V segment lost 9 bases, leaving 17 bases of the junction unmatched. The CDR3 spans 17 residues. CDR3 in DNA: TGTGCCACCGCTGGACTAGCGGGAGCCCCCCTTTGCGATGAGCAGTACTTC. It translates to CATAGLAGAPLCDEQYF.

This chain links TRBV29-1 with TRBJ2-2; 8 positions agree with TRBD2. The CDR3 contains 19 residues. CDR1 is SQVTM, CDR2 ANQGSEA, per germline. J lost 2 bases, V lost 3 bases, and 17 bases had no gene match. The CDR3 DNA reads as TGCAGCGTTGAGCCCTCTTGGGGACTAGGAGACGGAAACACCGGGGAGCTGTTTTTT. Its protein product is CSVEPSWGLGDGNTGELFF.

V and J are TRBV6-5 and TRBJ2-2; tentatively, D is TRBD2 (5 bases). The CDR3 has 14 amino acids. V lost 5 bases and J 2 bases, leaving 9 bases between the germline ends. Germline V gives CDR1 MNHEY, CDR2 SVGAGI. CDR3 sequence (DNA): TGTGCCAGCAGTAACACTAGAAACACCGGGGAGCTGTTTTTT. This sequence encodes CASSNTRNTGELFF.

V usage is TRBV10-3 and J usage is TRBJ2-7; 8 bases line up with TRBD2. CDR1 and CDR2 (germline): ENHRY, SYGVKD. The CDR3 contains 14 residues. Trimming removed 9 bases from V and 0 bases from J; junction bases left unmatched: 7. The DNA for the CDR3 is TGTGCCATACAAAGCGGGGGCAGCTCCTACGAGCAGTACTTC. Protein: CAIQSGGSSYEQYF.

In DNA form, the CDR3 reads TGTGCCAGCAGTCTCACTAGCGGGAGCGGCTATGAGCAGTTCTTC. Its translation is CASSLTSGSGYEQFF. The chain couples TRBV28 to TRBJ2-1, with 11 bases fitting TRBD2. V shed 5 bases, J shed 8 bases, and the junction held 8 bases outside the gene matches. The CDR3 spans 15 residues. Germline V CDR1 and CDR2: MDHEN, SYDVKM.

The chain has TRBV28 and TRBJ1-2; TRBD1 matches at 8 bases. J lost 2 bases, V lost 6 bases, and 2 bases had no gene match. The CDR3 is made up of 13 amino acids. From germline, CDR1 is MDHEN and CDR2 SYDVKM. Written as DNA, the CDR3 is TGTGCCAGCAGGGACAGGGAAAACTATGGCTACACCTTC. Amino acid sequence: CASRDRENYGYTF.

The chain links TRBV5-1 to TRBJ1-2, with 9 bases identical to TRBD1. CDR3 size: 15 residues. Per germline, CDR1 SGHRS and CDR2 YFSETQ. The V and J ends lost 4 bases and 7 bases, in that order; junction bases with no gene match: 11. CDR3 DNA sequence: TGCGCCAGCAGCACGGGGACAGGGCGAAGGAGTGGCTACACCTTC. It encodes CASSTGTGRRSGYTF.

The CDR3, as DNA: TGTGCCAGCAGCCGAAGCGGGAGGGGGGTGAATGAGCAGTTCTTC. Encoded protein: CASSRSGRGVNEQFF. The chain recombines TRBV3-1 (or the pseudogene TRBV3-2) with TRBJ2-1; 10 nucleotides line up with TRBD2. The germline V gene encodes CDR1 LGHDT and CDR2 YNNKEL (reference sequence). The CDR3 sequence is 15 residues long. J gave up 7 bases and V 4 bases, and 7 bases lay outside the gene matches.

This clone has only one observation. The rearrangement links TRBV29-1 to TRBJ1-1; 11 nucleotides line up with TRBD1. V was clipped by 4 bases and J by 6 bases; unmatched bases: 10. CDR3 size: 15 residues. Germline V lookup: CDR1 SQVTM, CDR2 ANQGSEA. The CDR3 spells CSVAGQGAGSAEAFF. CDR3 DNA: TGCAGCGTTGCCGGACAGGGGGCAGGATCCGCTGAAGCTTTCTTT. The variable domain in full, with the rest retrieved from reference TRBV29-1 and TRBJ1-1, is SAVISQKPSRDICQRGTSLTIQCQVDSQVTMMFWYRQQPGQSLTLIATANQGSEATYESGFVIDKFPISRPNLTFSTLTVSNMSPEDSSIYLCSVAGQGAGSAEAFFGQGTRLTVV.

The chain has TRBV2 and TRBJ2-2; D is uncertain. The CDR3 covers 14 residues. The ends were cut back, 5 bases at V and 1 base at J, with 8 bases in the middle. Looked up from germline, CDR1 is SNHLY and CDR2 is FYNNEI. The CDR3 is CASSLVRNTGELFF. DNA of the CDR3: TGTGCCAGCAGTCTCGTGAGGAACACCGGGGAGCTGTTTTTT.

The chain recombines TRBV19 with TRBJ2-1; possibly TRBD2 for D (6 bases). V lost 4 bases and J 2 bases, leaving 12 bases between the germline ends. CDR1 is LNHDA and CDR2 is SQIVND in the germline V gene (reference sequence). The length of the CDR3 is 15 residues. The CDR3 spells CASSKTSTTYNEQFF. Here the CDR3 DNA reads TGTGCCAGTAGTAAAACTAGCACGACCTACAATGAGCAGTTCTTC.

The CDR3 coding sequence is TGTGCCAGCAGCGCTCGGGACAGGGCCACATCCTACGAGCAGTACTTC. Translation gives CASSARDRATSYEQYF. The V gene is TRBV9, the J gene TRBJ2-7, with TRBD1 identical over 9 bases. The CDR3 covers 16 residues. From germline, CDR1 is SGDLS and CDR2 YYNGEE. The junction had 8 bases not matched to a gene; V was cut back by 3 bases and J by 1 base.

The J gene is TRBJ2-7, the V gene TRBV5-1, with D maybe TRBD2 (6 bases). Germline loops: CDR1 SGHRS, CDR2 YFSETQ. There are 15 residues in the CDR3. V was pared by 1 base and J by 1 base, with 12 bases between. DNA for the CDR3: TGCGCCAGCAGCTTGATAGCCGGAGGGTCCTACGAGCAGTACTTC. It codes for CASSLIAGGSYEQYF.